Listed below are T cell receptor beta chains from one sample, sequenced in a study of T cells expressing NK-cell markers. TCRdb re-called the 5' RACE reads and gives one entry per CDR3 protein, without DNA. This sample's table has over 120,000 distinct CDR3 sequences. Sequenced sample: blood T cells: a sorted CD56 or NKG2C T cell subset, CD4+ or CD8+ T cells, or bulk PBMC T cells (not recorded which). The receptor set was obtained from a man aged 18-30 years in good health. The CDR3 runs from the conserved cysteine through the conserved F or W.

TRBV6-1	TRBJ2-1	CASRGANEQFF
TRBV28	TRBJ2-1	CASSSYPQRGVGDEQFF
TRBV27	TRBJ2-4	CASSLGQGADIQYF
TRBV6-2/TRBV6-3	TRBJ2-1	CASGTSGRAEQFF
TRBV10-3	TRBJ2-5	CAISESISGTQETQYF
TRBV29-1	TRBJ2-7	CSVEASGTASYEQYF
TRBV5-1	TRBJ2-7	CASSFTNYEQYF
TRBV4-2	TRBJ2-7	CASSQDPGQGTYEQYF
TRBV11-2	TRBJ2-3	CASSSRNTQYF
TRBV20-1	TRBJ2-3	CSARDVEVLNGDTQYF
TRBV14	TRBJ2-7	CASSQDWSGIGEQYF
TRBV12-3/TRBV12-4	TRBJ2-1	CASLSTDRGELAEQFF
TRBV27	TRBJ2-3	CASSPGTALNTDTQYF
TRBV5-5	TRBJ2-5	CASSLGTSGSGTQYF
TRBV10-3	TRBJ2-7	CAISPVPLLESPPYEQYF
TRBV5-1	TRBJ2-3	CASSLGTGISPSTDTQYF
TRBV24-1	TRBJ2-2	CATGSGRLTGELFF
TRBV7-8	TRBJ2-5	CASSPYGQATETQYF
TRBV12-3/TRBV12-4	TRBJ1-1	CASSLARTGDTEAFF
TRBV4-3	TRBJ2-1	CASSQTTGGEYEQFF
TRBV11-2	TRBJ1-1	CASSTRTGMNTEAFF
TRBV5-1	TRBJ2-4	CASSLYPGTGGEDIQYF
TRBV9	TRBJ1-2	CASSAPGTDYGYTF
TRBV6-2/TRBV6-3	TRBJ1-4	CASSYGPGVEPNEKLFF
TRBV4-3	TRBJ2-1	CASSQEATGTPFGEQFF
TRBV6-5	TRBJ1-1	CASSSGPGAEAFF
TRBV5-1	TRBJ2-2	CASCQGQGNTGELFF
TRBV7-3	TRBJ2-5	CASSPLAGGPETQYF
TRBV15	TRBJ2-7	CATSLGDRAYEQYF
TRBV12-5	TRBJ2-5	CASGLGMGQKETQYF
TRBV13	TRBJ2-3	CATRELLGTDTQYF
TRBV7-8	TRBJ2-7	CASSPGLAGSEYEQYF
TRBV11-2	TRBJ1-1	CASRTDGNTEAFF
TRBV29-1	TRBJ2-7	CSAVQPNDRGGYEQYF
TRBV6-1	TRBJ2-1	CASSKRASGDNEQFF
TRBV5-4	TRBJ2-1	CATQPGVVDEQFF
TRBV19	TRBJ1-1	CASSIGTEAFF
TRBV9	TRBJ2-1	CASSPREGSYNEQFF
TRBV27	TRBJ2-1	CASSLPDSYNEQFF